These T cell receptor beta chains were read from a single sample in a study of blood T cell repertoires in COVID-19. Profiled with immunoSEQ multiplex PCR; TCRdb holds only in-frame clones, not every one. The sample yields a few hundred thousand clones, roughly 87% seen once. Material: PBMCs or T cells enriched from blood (not recorded which). The source is a woman aged 25 to 39 who had recovered from COVID-19. CDR3s include the opening cysteine and the closing phenylalanine or tryptophan. Fields, in order: clone size, V gene, CDR3 protein. For some rows the clone size is stated as once, few or many, or as a class when expanded; others skip it.

clone size: -
V gene: TRBV6-5
CDR3 protein: CASSYGTGGQKLFF

clone size: -
V gene: TRBV27
CDR3 protein: CASRQELSGNTIYF

clone size: -
V gene: TRBV11-2
CDR3 protein: CASSQRTVFEAFF

clone size: -
V gene: TRBV5-4
CDR3 protein: CASSSPTQQENF

clone size: -
V gene: TRBV12-3/TRBV12-4
CDR3 protein: CASSLDAGSPLHF

clone size: -
V gene: TRBV6-5
CDR3 protein: CASKMDGHSYEQYF

clone size: -
V gene: TRBV19
CDR3 protein: CASSTVRTGVDGYTF

clone size: -
V gene: TRBV5-1
CDR3 protein: CASSSGGATDTQYF

clone size: -
V gene: TRBV18
CDR3 protein: CASSPPGLAGGTDTQYF

clone size: once
V gene: TRBV27
CDR3 protein: CASSPWTSGGAPDTQYF

clone size: -
V gene: TRBV28
CDR3 protein: CASSNGAGGVVQETQYF

clone size: -
V gene: TRBV4-3
CDR3 protein: CASSRTAWGSGGEETQYF

clone size: once
V gene: TRBV12-3/TRBV12-4
CDR3 protein: CATGTGNSYEQYF

clone size: -
V gene: TRBV5-1
CDR3 protein: CASSWGLAEYNEQFF

clone size: -
V gene: TRBV6-6
CDR3 protein: CASRKHANNEQFF

clone size: -
V gene: TRBV3-1/TRBV3-2
CDR3 protein: CASSQDEVSGFTDTQYF

clone size: -
V gene: TRBV5-8
CDR3 protein: CASSSAGSLNEKLFF

clone size: once
V gene: TRBV10-3
CDR3 protein: CAISDTGAREQYF

clone size: -
V gene: TRBV7-2
CDR3 protein: CASSPTFSGGGTDTQYF

clone size: few
V gene: TRBV30
CDR3 protein: CAWSPTSSYNSPLHF

clone size: once
V gene: TRBV7-2
CDR3 protein: CASSFQGMNTEAFF

clone size: -
V gene: TRBV9
CDR3 protein: CASSTGTGNNEQFF

clone size: -
V gene: TRBV5-5
CDR3 protein: CASSPDGAYGYTF

clone size: few
V gene: TRBV28
CDR3 protein: CASSFQAGVAYNEQFF

clone size: -
V gene: TRBV12-5
CDR3 protein: CASGSSTLGNTIYF

clone size: -
V gene: TRBV7-9
CDR3 protein: CASSSKFLLRGSTEAFF

clone size: -
V gene: TRBV30
CDR3 protein: CAWSEGLSTDTQYF

clone size: few
V gene: TRBV28
CDR3 protein: CASSLVDRTYGYTF

clone size: -
V gene: TRBV3-1/TRBV3-2
CDR3 protein: CASSRYPNRGGYGYTF

clone size: -
V gene: TRBV24-1
CDR3 protein: CATSATGSWDEQYF

clone size: -
V gene: TRBV19
CDR3 protein: CASSPGGGFSEKLFF

clone size: -
V gene: TRBV2
CDR3 protein: CASSSRLARETQYF

clone size: few
V gene: TRBV3-1/TRBV3-2
CDR3 protein: CASSPTGFGSPLHF

clone size: -
V gene: TRBV10-3
CDR3 protein: CAISEMHLGNTEAFF

clone size: -
V gene: TRBV4-1
CDR3 protein: CASSQLRYSYNEQFF

clone size: -
V gene: TRBV6-5
CDR3 protein: CASRGTGVSSPLHF

clone size: -
V gene: TRBV20-1
CDR3 protein: CSATGQGWAFF